The rows below give T cell receptor beta chains drawn from one sample of a study of blood T cell repertoires in COVID-19. Data came from immunoSEQ multiplex PCR; TCRdb stores just in-frame clones and leaves some out. The table shows tens of thousands of clones, with roughly 90% occurring only once. The sequenced sample was peripheral blood. All receptors come from a human donor with active COVID-19. The donor label of this sample is uncertain. Both conserved end residues are part of each CDR3. D genes are given only for firm matches. Size tells how often a clone was seen (once, few, many) or the class of an expanded clone, and some rows leave it out.

.	TRBV14	.	TRBJ1-3	TGTGCCAGCAGCCAAGACAGGGGAAACACCATATATTTT	CASSQDRGNTIYF
.	TRBV4-3	.	TRBJ2-5	TGCGCCAGCAGCCAAGATGCCCCGTCAGGGTGGGAGACCCAGTACTTC	CASSQDAPSGWETQYF
.	TRBV4-1	TRBD2	TRBJ2-4	TGCGCCAGCAGCCAAGTTGCGGGAGTGGGAGACATTCAGTACTTC	CASSQVAGVGDIQYF
.	TRBV29-1	.	TRBJ1-3	TGCAGCGTTGAGGAGGGAAACACCATATATTTT	CSVEEGNTIYF
.	TRBV5-1	TRBD1	TRBJ2-7	TGCGCCAGCAGCTACCGACAGGGGCCGTCCTACGAGCAGTACTTC	CASSYRQGPSYEQYF
.	TRBV9	.	TRBJ2-2	TGTGCCAGCAGCCCCCGGGATAAGAACACCGGGGAGCTGTTTTTT	CASSPRDKNTGELFF
.	TRBV2	TRBD2	TRBJ2-1	TGTGCCAGCAGGGGGGACTACGGGTTGGGTTACAATGAGCAGTTCTTC	CASRGDYGLGYNEQFF
.	TRBV12-5	.	TRBJ2-1	TGTGCTAGTGGTGCCGATGGTTTTTCGGGGGATGAGCAGTTCTTC	CASGADGFSGDEQFF
.	TRBV11-2	.	TRBJ2-5	TGTGCCAGCAGCTTAGTCGGTTTCCAAGAGACCCAGTACTTC	CASSLVGFQETQYF
few	TRBV10-1	.	TRBJ1-5	TGCGCCAGCAGTGAGTCGAGTCCGTATAGCAATCAGCCCCAGCATTTT	CASSESSPYSNQPQHF
.	TRBV20-1	.	TRBJ2-7	TGCAGTGCCAGACTAGATTACGAGCAGTACTTC	CSARLDYEQYF
once	TRBV9	.	TRBJ2-2	TGTGCCAGCAGCGTACGGGGGGCGAGGAATGCGAACACCGGGGAGCTGTTTTTT	CASSVRGARNANTGELFF
.	TRBV19	TRBD1	TRBJ1-5	TGTGCCAGTAGTCCCGACAGGGTCAATCAGCCCCAGCATTTT	CASSPDRVNQPQHF
.	TRBV6-1	TRBD2	TRBJ2-3	TGTGCCAGCAGGGAACGCGGGGGAGTGGCGGCAGATACGCAGTATTTT	CASRERGGVAADTQYF
.	TRBV4-3	TRBD2	TRBJ2-5	TGCGCCAGCAGCCAAGTAACAGCGGGAGGTTTGGAGACCCAGTACTTC	CASSQVTAGGLETQYF
.	TRBV29-1	TRBD1	TRBJ1-1	TGCAGCGTTGGCCAGGGGGCCCTGAACACTGAAGCTTTCTTT	CSVGQGALNTEAFF
.	TRBV7-2	TRBD1	TRBJ1-6	TGTGCCAGCAGCTTGGACAGGGTAGAAAATTCACCCCTCCACTTT	CASSLDRVENSPLHF
.	TRBV6-1	.	TRBJ1-2	TGTGCCAGCAGTGAAAAGGGCGGGCAGGCGGTATCTGGCTATGGCTACACCTTC	CASSEKGGQAVSGYGYTF
.	TRBV10-3	TRBD1	TRBJ2-7	TGTGCCATCAGTGAGGGTAATACAGGGGTAATAGCCTACGAGCAGTACTTC	CAISEGNTGVIAYEQYF
few	TRBV10-3	.	TRBJ2-2	TGTGCCATCAGGCCACAGGGCCTAAGAACTATCGCGAACACCGGGGAGCTGTTTTTT	CAIRPQGLRTIANTGELFF
.	TRBV28	.	TRBJ2-2	TGTGCCAGCATTGGGTACAGTTGGGCCGGGGAGCTGTTTTTT	CASIGYSWAGELFF
.	TRBV3-1/TRBV3-2	TRBD1	TRBJ1-1	TGTGCCAGCAGCCAGTCGACAGGGAATCCTTTCTTT	CASSQSTGNPFF
.	TRBV2	TRBD2	TRBJ2-1	TGTGCCAGCAGCGTCGGACTAGCGTCCAATGAGCAGTTCTTC	CASSVGLASNEQFF
.	TRBV7-6	.	TRBJ2-5	TGTGCCAGCAGCTTAGTTCTAGGAGAGACCCAGTACTTC	CASSLVLGETQYF
few	TRBV30	TRBD1	TRBJ1-4	TGTGCCTGGAGCGACAGGGGGCTAACTAATGAAAAACTGTTTTTT	CAWSDRGLTNEKLFF
.	TRBV7-8	.	TRBJ1-1	TGTGCCAGCAGCCCATTGGGACTTGAAGCTTTCTTT	CASSPLGLEAFF